This T cell receptor (beta chain) was recovered during a study of blood T cell repertoires in COVID-19. Overall study context: The United States, Italy and Spain supplied acute and convalescent COVID-19 samples. PBMCs, B-cell-depleted T cells, or T cells were the source of the cDNA or gDNA that made up the material.

Clones were read by immunoSEQ multiplex PCR, and TCRdb kept only the in-frame ones, dropping some. Counted here are fewer than 180,000 clones, roughly 87% occurring once; the ten biggest clones make up 4% to 5%. The clonotype comes from a woman aged 60-75 years with active or convalescent COVID-19. The sequencing input was peripheral blood.

CDR3 coding DNA: TGTGCCATCAGTGAGTCGAGGGGAGGGAGCACTGAAGCTTTCTTT. Protein sequence: CAISESRGGSTEAFF. This chain joins TRBV10-3 and TRBJ1-1; D is possibly TRBD1 (5 bases). Germline V CDR1 and CDR2: ENHRY, SYGVKD. Trimming stripped 0 bases from V and 4 bases from J, with 12 bases between. CDR3 length: 15 residues.